The 31 T cell receptor beta chains given below trace back to one sample, sequenced in a study of T cell responses to AZD1222 COVID-19 vaccine. Assay: immunoSEQ multiplex PCR; the TCRdb copy retains only in-frame clones and omits some. The sample shows about 47,000 clones, 80% of them seen only once. Sequences were derived from peripheral blood, sampled 28 days after the second dose of the MenACWY control vaccine. Source of these receptors: an adult who received the MenACWY meningococcal vaccine as a control.

This rearrangement joins TRBV5-1 to TRBJ2-7, with TRBD2 as a possible D gene (5 bases). The V end was cut by 4 bases, the J end by 3 bases, with 14 bases between. The CDR3 totals 14 residues. CDR1 is SGHRS and CDR2 is YFSETQ in the germline V gene. The CDR3 sequence: CASSPGLMIYEQYF. DNA of the CDR3: TGCGCCAGCAGCCCAGGACTGATGATCTACGAGCAGTACTTC.

The rearrangement joins TRBV7-3 to TRBJ1-3, with unresolved D. Germline V gene data show CDR1 as SGHTA and CDR2 as FQGTGA. V was pared by 9 bases and J by 4 bases, with 7 bases between. The CDR3 is 11 amino acids. The CDR3 reads CARIGGNTIYF. The CDR3 bases are TGTGCCAGGATTGGGGGAAACACCATATATTTT.

The chain carries TRBV4-1 and TRBJ1-1, with 8 bases lining up with TRBD1. Germline V gives CDR1 MGHRA, CDR2 YSYEKL. The junction had 9 bases not matched to a gene; V was cut back by 1 base and J by 5 bases. This CDR3 region has 16 residues. In DNA, the CDR3 is TGCGCCAGCAGCCAAGGAGGCAGGGGGCGTCGGACTGAAGCTTTCTTT. Its protein product is CASSQGGRGRRTEAFF.

The J gene is TRBJ2-1, the V gene TRBV5-1; 8 bases align to TRBD2. The junction had 5 bases not matched to a gene; V was cut back by 0 bases and J by 3 bases. Germline V gene data show CDR1 as SGHRS and CDR2 as YFSETQ. The CDR3 loop spans 16 amino acids. The CDR3 sequence is CASSLGSSGYYNEQFF. For the CDR3, the DNA is TGCGCCAGCAGCTTGGGTTCTAGCGGGTACTACAATGAGCAGTTCTTC.

The gene calls are TRBV12-3 or TRBV12-4 and TRBJ2-1, with D uncertain. The CDR3 is made up of 11 amino acids. V was cut by 6 bases and J by 4 bases, with 4 bases left in between. CDR3 bases: TGTGCCAGCAGCAGGTACAATGAGCAGTTCTTC. Translating it yields CASSRYNEQFF.

The chain is built from TRBV12-3 or TRBV12-4 and TRBJ1-1; no clear D. The CDR3 is 13 residues long. The V end was cut by 10 bases, the J end by 0 bases, with 12 bases between. The CDR3: CATLGGLNTEAFF. CDR3 bases: TGTGCCACCCTGGGAGGGCTGAACACTGAAGCTTTCTTT.

The rearrangement uses TRBV20-1 and TRBJ2-1, with TRBD2 identical over 12 bases. CDR1 and CDR2 (germline): DFQATT, SNEGSKA (reference sequence). V lost 3 bases and J lost 4; bases outside the gene matches: 7. This CDR3 region has 16 residues. CDR3 nucleotides: TGCAGTGCTAGTTCTCCCGGACTAGCGGGATACAATGAGCAGTTCTTC. It is translated as CSASSPGLAGYNEQFF.

The V gene is TRBV6-5, the J gene TRBJ1-6; TRBD1 might be the D (5 bases). Trimming took off 6 bases at V and 7 bases at J, with 16 bases between the two ends. The CDR3 length is 15 residues. Germline V gene data show CDR1 as MNHEY and CDR2 as SVGAGI. The CDR3 DNA sequence: TGTGCCAGCAGCCCCGGGGGGAGCGGCAATTCACCCCTCCACTTT. It encodes CASSPGGSGNSPLHF.

The chain carries TRBV7-8 and TRBJ2-1; 7 nucleotides agree with TRBD2. This CDR3 comprises 15 residues. Germline CDR1 reads SGHVS; CDR2 reads FQNEAQ. With V trimmed by 5 bases and J by 5 bases, 9 bases remained unmatched. Here the CDR3 DNA reads TGTGCCAGCAGCCGCGCCGGGGGGATCAACAATGAGCAGTTCTTC. Protein sequence: CASSRAGGINNEQFF.

The chain is built from TRBV20-1 and TRBJ2-3; the D gene is possibly TRBD2 (9 bases). This CDR3 spans 16 amino acids. CDR1 and CDR2 from the germline V gene are DFQATT and SNEGSKA (reference sequence). V was trimmed by 3 bases and J by 6 bases, leaving 22 bases between them. In DNA, the CDR3 is TGCAGTGCTAGTCGGGACAGGATAGCGGGAGCCGATACGCAGTATTTT. Translating gives CSASRDRIAGADTQYF.

The chain joins TRBV12-3 or TRBV12-4 to TRBJ1-2; the D is unclear. Trimming stripped 6 bases from V and 8 bases from J, with 16 bases between. This CDR3 is built from 13 residues. The CDR3 DNA follows: TGTGCCAGCAGCATACGTAGTCCGTACGGCTACACCTTC. It encodes CASSIRSPYGYTF.

The DNA for the CDR3 is TGCGCCAGCAGCCAAACCCCGATGAACACTGAAGCTTTCTTT. This codes for CASSQTPMNTEAFF. V is TRBV5-1 and J is TRBJ1-1; no reliable D call. The ends were cut back, 4 bases at V and 0 bases at J, with 10 bases in the middle. CDR1 is SGHRS and CDR2 is YFSETQ in the germline V gene. The CDR3 length is 14 residues.

The DNA for the CDR3 is TGTGCCAGCAGGGCCCGGTCCGGGGTTAATCAGCCCCAGCATTTT. Translated, it gives CASRARSGVNQPQHF. The chain recombines TRBV6-5 with TRBJ1-5; D unresolved. Germline V gene data show CDR1 as MNHEY and CDR2 as SVGAGI. V was clipped by 6 bases and J by 4 bases, with 16 bases between them. The CDR3 has 15 amino acids.

This chain connects TRBV28 to TRBJ2-1; D is unclear. The V end lost 5 bases, the J end lost 6 bases, and 23 bases lay between the germline ends. The CDR3 has 17 amino acids. From germline, CDR1 is MDHEN and CDR2 SYDVKM. CDR3 region: CASSPGPGAYPRNEQFF. CDR3 coding DNA: TGTGCCAGCAGTCCAGGTCCGGGCGCTTACCCACGCAATGAGCAGTTCTTC. Together with reference TRBV28 and TRBJ2-1, the CDR3 gives the full variable domain: DVKVTQSSRYLVKRTGEKVFLECVQDMDHENMFWYRQDPGLGLRLIYFSYDVKMKEKGDIPEGYSVSREKKERFSLILESASTNQTSMYLCASSPGPGAYPRNEQFFGPGTRLTVL.

The gene calls are TRBV29-1 and TRBJ1-4, with D unresolved. This CDR3 is 13 amino acids long. Trimming took 4 bases from V and 7 from J, leaving 13 bases between them. The germline V gene encodes CDR1 SQVTM and CDR2 ANQGSEA. CDR3 in DNA: TGCAGCGTTGGGGAAGGGCGCGGTGAAAAACTGTTTTTT. Protein: CSVGEGRGEKLFF. Full variable domain (outside the CDR3, taken from reference TRBV29-1 and TRBJ1-4): SAVISQKPSRDICQRGTSLTIQCQVDSQVTMMFWYRQQPGQSLTLIATANQGSEATYESGFVIDKFPISRPNLTFSTLTVSNMSPEDSSIYLCSVGEGRGEKLFFGSGTQLSVL.

In this sample, this clone turned up a few times. This rearrangement joins TRBV10-3 to TRBJ2-7; D gene ambiguous. The CDR3 sequence is 14 residues long. Trimming pared 6 bases from V and 0 bases from J, leaving 12 bases between. CDR1 is ENHRY, CDR2 SYGVKD, per germline. DNA for the CDR3: TGTGCCATCAGCCCGTCGAAGGGCTCCTACGAGCAGTACTTC. Residues: CAISPSKGSYEQYF.

This clone has only a few counts. V gene TRBV29-1 combines with J gene TRBJ1-3; D perhaps matches TRBD1 (5 bases). Between the trimmed V and J ends, which lost 3 bases and 1 base, there was a span of 7 bases. The CDR3 has 13 amino acids. The germline CDR1 and CDR2 sequences are SQVTM and ANQGSEA. The CDR3 bases are TGCAGCGTTGACAGGGTATCTGGAAACACCATATATTTT. Protein: CSVDRVSGNTIYF.

This chain connects TRBV6-1 to TRBJ2-7; 9 nucleotides match TRBD1. Germline lookup yields CDR1 MNHNS and CDR2 SASEGT. The CDR3 is made up of 16 amino acids. V was pared by 0 bases and J by 4 bases, with 7 bases of the junction left unmatched. CDR3 loop: CASSEAGSQGAYEQYV. As DNA, the CDR3 is TGTGCCAGCAGTGAAGCTGGGTCACAGGGGGCGTACGAGCAGTACGTC.

The V and J genes are TRBV19 and TRBJ1-2, with D hard to call. V was clipped by 6 bases and J by 2 bases, with 7 bases between them. Germline V gene sequence: CDR1 LNHDA, CDR2 SQIVND (reference sequence). The CDR3 sequence is 12 residues long. The CDR3 spells CASRTANYGYTF. CDR3 DNA: TGTGCCAGTAGAACGGCCAACTATGGCTACACCTTC.

This sequence joins TRBV30 and TRBJ1-1, with 8 bases that match TRBD1. CDR1 GTSNPN and CDR2 SVGIG come from the germline V gene (reference sequence). The length of the CDR3 is 13 residues. Trimming at V came to 3 bases and at J to 3 bases, leaving 3 bases not matched to a gene. The CDR3 bases are TGTGCCTGGAGGGACAGGGCTGACACTGAAGCTTTCTTT. This gives the protein CAWRDRADTEAFF.

This clone was found once. V gene TRBV27 combines with J gene TRBJ1-2, with D possibly being TRBD1 (5 bases). The CDR3 spans 13 residues. Germline V gives CDR1 MNHEY, CDR2 SMNVEV (reference sequence). Trimming left V 0 bases short and J 4 bases short, with 6 bases between. The DNA of the CDR3 is TGTGCCAGCAGTTTATCGGGGGGCTATGGCTACACCTTC. As protein: CASSLSGGYGYTF.

The gene calls are TRBV2 and TRBJ1-1; D remains ambiguous. The CDR3 loop spans 14 amino acids. V was shortened by 3 bases and J by 1 base, with 9 bases between the two germline ends. The germline V gene has CDR1 SNHLY and CDR2 FYNNEI. CDR3 amino acids: CASSERWGNTEAFF. Here the CDR3 DNA reads TGTGCCAGCAGTGAGCGATGGGGGAACACTGAAGCTTTCTTT.

This chain uses TRBV7-9 with TRBJ2-1; weak D call: TRBD2 (5 bases). V lost 6 bases, J lost 8 bases, and 11 bases lay in between. The CDR3 is made up of 12 amino acids. Germline CDR1 reads SEHNR; CDR2 reads FQNEAQ (reference sequence). The DNA for the CDR3 is TGTGCCAGCAGTCATTACGGGGATGAGCAGTTCTTC. Translation: CASSHYGDEQFF. The variable domain in full, with the rest retrieved from reference TRBV7-9 and TRBJ2-1, is DTGVSQNPRHKITKRGQNVTFRCDPISEHNRLYWYRQTLGQGPEFLTYFQNEAQLEKSRLLSDRFSAERPKGSFSTLEIQRTEQGDSAMYLCASSHYGDEQFFGPGTRLTVL.

The chain recombines TRBV11-2 with TRBJ1-1; TRBD1 matches at 9 bases. The CDR3 runs to 15 residues. Trimming cost V 4 bases and J 5 bases; bases outside gene matches: 8. Germline-derived CDR1 and CDR2 are SGHAT and FQNNGV. CDR3 loop: CASSSNTGGVTEAFF. In nucleotides, the CDR3 is TGTGCCAGCAGCTCAAACACAGGGGGCGTAACTGAAGCTTTCTTT.

V usage is TRBV10-2 and J usage is TRBJ1-5, with 7 bases aligning to TRBD1. After removal of 11 bases from V and 4 bases from J, the junction contained 11 bases not matched to a gene. The CDR3 length is 14 residues. Germline V gives CDR1 WSHSY, CDR2 SAAADI. Written as DNA, the CDR3 is TGCGCCGCCAGGGGGGGCAGCGGAAATCAGCCCCAGCATTTT. It codes for CAARGGSGNQPQHF.

The gene calls are TRBV9 and TRBJ1-3, with D unclear. V dropped 3 bases and J dropped 1 base, with 17 bases sitting between them. The germline gives CDR1 SGDLS, CDR2 YYNGEE. The CDR3 is 17 amino acids. The CDR3 protein is CASSAYPVFSSGNTIYF. CDR3 DNA sequence: TGTGCCAGCAGCGCCTACCCGGTGTTTAGTTCTGGAAACACCATATATTTT.

The gene calls are TRBV29-1 and TRBJ1-5, with a possible D match to TRBD1 (5 bases). The germline CDR1 and CDR2 sequences are SQVTM and ANQGSEA. The V gene lost 4 bases and the J gene lost 7 bases, with 14 bases spanning the gap. The CDR3 totals 13 residues. CDR3 nucleotide sequence: TGCAGCGTTGCTGCATCCTGGGACCAGCCCCAGCATTTT. Its protein is CSVAASWDQPQHF.

V usage is TRBV19 and J usage is TRBJ1-4; D is unclear. This CDR3 comprises 16 residues. Germline assignment: CDR1 LNHDA and CDR2 SQIVND (reference sequence). V lost 2 bases to trimming and J lost 0 bases, with 10 bases between them. CDR3 protein: CASSITATSTNEKLFF. CDR3 DNA sequence: TGTGCCAGTAGTATAACAGCTACCTCAACTAATGAAAAACTGTTTTTT. Full variable domain (outside the CDR3, taken from reference TRBV19 and TRBJ1-4): DGGITQSPKYLFRKEGQNVTLSCEQNLNHDAMYWYRQDPGQGLRLIYYSQIVNDFQKGDIAEGYSVSREKKESFPLTVTSAQKNPTAFYLCASSITATSTNEKLFFGSGTQLSVL.

This clone was counted a few times. V is TRBV13 and J is TRBJ2-1; 8 nucleotides agree with TRBD2. Germline V CDR1 and CDR2: PRHDT, FYEKMQ (reference sequence). V shed 2 bases and J 5 bases; nucleotides not matched to a gene: 5. The CDR3 is 15 amino acids. CDR3 nucleotides: TGTGCCAGCAGCTTACCAGCGGGAGTAAACAATGAGCAGTTCTTC. This encodes CASSLPAGVNNEQFF.

V gene TRBV18 combines with J gene TRBJ2-1; 11 nucleotides line up with TRBD1. The junction had 6 bases not matched to a gene; V was cut back by 3 bases and J by 5 bases. The CDR3 length is 16 residues. Per germline, CDR1 KGHSH and CDR2 LQKENI. The CDR3 protein is CASSPDRGRVDNEQFF. The CDR3 bases are TGTGCCAGCTCACCGGACAGGGGGCGCGTCGACAATGAGCAGTTCTTC.

J is TRBJ2-1 and V is TRBV12-5; 7 nucleotides align to TRBD2. V lost 9 bases, J lost 6 bases, and 8 bases stayed unmatched. This CDR3 spans 13 amino acids. Per the germline V gene, CDR1 is LGHNT and CDR2 is FRNRAP. The CDR3 protein is CASAGRGINEQFF. DNA of the CDR3: TGTGCTAGCGCGGGGAGGGGCATCAATGAGCAGTTCTTC.